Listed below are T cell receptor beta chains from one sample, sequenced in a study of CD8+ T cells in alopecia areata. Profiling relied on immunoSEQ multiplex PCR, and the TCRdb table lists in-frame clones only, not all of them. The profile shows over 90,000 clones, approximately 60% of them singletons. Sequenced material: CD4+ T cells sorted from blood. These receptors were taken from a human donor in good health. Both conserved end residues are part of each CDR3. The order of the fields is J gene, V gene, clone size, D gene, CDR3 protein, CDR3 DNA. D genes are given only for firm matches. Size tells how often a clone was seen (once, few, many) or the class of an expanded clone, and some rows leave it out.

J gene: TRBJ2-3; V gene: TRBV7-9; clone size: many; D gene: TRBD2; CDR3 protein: CASSRRLAGGPTDTQYF; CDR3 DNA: TGTGCCAGCAGCCGACGCCTGGCGGGGGGGCCCACAGATACGCAGTATTTT
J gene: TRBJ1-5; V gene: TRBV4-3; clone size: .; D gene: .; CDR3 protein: CASSQEYGPGNQPQHF; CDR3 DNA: TGCGCCAGCAGCCAAGAGTACGGGCCGGGCAATCAGCCCCAGCATTTT
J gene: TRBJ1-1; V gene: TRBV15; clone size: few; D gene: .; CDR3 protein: CATSSQTGTPPGAFF; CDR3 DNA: TGTGCCACCAGCAGTCAAACCGGGACTCCTCCAGGAGCTTTCTTT
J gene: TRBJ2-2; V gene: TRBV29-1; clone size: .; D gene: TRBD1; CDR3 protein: CSVGGQGNFANTGELFF; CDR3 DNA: TGCAGCGTGGGGGGACAGGGTAACTTCGCGAACACCGGGGAGCTGTTTTTT
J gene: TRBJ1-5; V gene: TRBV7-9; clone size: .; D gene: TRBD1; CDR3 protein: CASSPSDRGQPQHF; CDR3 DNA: TGTGCCAGCAGCCCCTCAGACAGGGGACAGCCCCAGCATTTT
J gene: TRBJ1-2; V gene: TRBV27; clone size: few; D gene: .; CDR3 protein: CASSFSAGAGYTF; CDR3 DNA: TGTGCCAGCAGTTTTTCCGCGGGGGCCGGCTACACCTTC
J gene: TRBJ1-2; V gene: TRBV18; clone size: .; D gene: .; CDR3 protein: CASSPGIYGYTF; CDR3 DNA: TGTGCCAGCTCACCGGGGATCTATGGCTACACCTTC
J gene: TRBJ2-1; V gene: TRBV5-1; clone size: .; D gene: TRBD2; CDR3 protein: CASSLGAGEYNEQFF; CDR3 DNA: TGCGCCAGCAGCTTGGGGGCGGGGGAATACAATGAGCAGTTCTTC
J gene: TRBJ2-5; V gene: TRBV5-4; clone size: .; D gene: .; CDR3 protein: CASSLAETQYF; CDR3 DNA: TGTGCCAGCAGCTTGGCAGAGACCCAGTACTTC
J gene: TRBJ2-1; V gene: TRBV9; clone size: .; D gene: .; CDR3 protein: CASSARGARNEQFF; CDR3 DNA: TGTGCCAGCAGCGCCCGGGGTGCTCGCAATGAGCAGTTCTTC
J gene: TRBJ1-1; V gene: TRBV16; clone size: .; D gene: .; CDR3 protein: CASSQSFLGTEAFF; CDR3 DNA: TGTGCCAGCAGCCAATCGTTCTTAGGCACTGAAGCTTTCTTT
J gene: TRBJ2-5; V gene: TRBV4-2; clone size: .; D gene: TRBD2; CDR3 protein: CASSQDSGLAGVETQYF; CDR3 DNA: TGTGCCAGCAGCCAAGATTCGGGGCTAGCGGGGGTAGAGACCCAGTACTTC
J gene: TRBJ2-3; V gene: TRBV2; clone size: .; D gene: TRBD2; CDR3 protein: CASNGVAGGADTQYF; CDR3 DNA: TGTGCCAGCAACGGCGTAGCGGGGGGTGCAGATACGCAGTATTTT
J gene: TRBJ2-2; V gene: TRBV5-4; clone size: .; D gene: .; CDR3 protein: CASRKYTGELFF; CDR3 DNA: TGTGCCAGCAGAAAATACACCGGGGAGCTGTTTTTT
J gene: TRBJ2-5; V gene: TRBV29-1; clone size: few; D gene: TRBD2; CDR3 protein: CSVERFGLGGGPRYQETQYF; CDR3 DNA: TGCAGCGTTGAAAGGTTTGGCCTAGGCGGGGGGCCGAGGTACCAAGAGACCCAGTACTTC
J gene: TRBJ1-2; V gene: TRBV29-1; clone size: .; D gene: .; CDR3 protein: CSVGGTGTQVSYGYTF; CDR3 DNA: TGCAGCGTTGGTGGGACCGGGACACAAGTTTCCTATGGCTACACCTTC
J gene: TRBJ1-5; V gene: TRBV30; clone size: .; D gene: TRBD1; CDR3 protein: CAWSGGTGGNQPQHF; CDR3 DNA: TGTGCCTGGAGTGGGGGAACAGGGGGCAATCAGCCCCAGCATTTT
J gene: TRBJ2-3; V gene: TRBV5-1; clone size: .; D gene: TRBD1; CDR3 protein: CASSTGTGEGTQYF; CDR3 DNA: TGCGCCAGCAGCACCGGGACAGGGGAGGGTACGCAGTATTTT
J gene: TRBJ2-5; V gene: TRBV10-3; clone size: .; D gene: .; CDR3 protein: CAISEDGDRETQYF; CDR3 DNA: TGTGCCATCAGTGAGGACGGTGACCGGGAGACCCAGTACTTC
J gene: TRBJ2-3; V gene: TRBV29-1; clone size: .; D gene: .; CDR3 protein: CSVEDRRRGKDTQYF; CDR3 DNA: TGCAGCGTTGAAGATCGAAGGCGGGGAAAAGATACGCAGTATTTT
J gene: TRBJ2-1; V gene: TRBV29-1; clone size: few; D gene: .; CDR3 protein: CSVGRTGTKNEQFF; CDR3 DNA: TGCAGCGTGGGAAGGACGGGTACGAAGAATGAGCAGTTCTTC
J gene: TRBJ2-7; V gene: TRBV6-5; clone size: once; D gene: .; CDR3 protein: CASSYSTQAYEQYF; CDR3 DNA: TGTGCCAGCAGTTACTCGACGCAGGCCTACGAGCAGTACTTC
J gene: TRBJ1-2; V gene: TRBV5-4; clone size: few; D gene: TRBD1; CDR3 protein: CASSSDRAHGYTF; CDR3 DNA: TGTGCCAGCAGCTCGGACAGGGCTCATGGCTACACCTTC
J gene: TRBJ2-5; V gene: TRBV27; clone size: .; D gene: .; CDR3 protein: CASSLRGPQETQYF; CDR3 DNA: TGTGCCAGCAGTTTACGGGGACCCCAAGAGACCCAGTACTTC
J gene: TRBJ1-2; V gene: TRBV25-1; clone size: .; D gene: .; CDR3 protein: CASMEGSRDGYTF; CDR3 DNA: TGTGCCAGCATGGAGGGGAGTCGGGATGGCTACACCTTC
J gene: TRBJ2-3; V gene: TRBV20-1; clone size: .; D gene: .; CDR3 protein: CSANREDTQYF; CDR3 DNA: TGCAGTGCTAATAGGGAGGATACGCAGTATTTT
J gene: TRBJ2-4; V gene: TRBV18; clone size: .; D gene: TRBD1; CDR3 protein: CASSDRDRVWNIQYF; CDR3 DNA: TGTGCCAGCTCGGACCGGGACAGGGTTTGGAACATTCAGTACTTC
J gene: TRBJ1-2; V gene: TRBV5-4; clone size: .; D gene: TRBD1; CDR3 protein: CASSLPGQHYGYTF; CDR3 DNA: TGTGCCAGCAGCCTACCGGGACAGCACTATGGCTACACCTTC
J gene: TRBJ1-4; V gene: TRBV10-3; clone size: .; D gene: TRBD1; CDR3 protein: CAISAGTGRSQNEKLFF; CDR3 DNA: TGTGCCATCAGTGCTGGGACAGGGAGGTCCCAGAATGAAAAACTGTTTTTT
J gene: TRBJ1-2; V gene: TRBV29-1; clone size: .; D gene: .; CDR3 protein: CSVTGRPNYGYTF; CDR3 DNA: TGCAGCGTTACAGGGCGACCTAACTATGGCTACACCTTC
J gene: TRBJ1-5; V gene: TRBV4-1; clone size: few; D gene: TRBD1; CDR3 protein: CASSPGTGARNQPQHF; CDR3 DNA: TGCGCCAGCAGCCCCGGGACAGGGGCTCGGAATCAGCCCCAGCATTTT
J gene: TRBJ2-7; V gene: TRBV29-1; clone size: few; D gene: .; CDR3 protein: CSVRTVLSGQYF; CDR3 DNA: TGCAGCGTTAGGACAGTTCTCTCCGGGCAGTACTTC
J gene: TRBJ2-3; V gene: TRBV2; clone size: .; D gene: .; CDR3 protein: CASSDGGGNTQYF; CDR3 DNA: TGTGCCAGCAGTGACGGCGGTGGGAATACGCAGTATTTT
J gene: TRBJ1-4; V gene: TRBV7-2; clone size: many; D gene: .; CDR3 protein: CASSLAGAGEKLFF; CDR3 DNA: TGTGCCAGCAGCTTGGCAGGGGCCGGGGAAAAACTGTTTTTT
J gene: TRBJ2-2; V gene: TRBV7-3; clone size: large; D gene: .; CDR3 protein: CASSLRRGPNTGELFF; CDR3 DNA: TGTGCCAGCAGCTTAAGGCGTGGCCCGAACACCGGGGAGCTGTTTTTT
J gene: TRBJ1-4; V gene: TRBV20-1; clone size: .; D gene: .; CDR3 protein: CSAPRVTGLFF; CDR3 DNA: TGCAGTGCGCCCAGGGTCACGGGACTGTTTTTT
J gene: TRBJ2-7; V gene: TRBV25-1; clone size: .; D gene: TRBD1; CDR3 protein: CASSTPQGALGEQYF; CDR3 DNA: TGTGCCAGCAGTACCCCGCAGGGGGCCCTGGGAGAGCAGTACTTC
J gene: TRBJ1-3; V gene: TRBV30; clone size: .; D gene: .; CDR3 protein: CAWSSGAGGNTIYF; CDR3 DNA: TGTGCCTGGAGTAGCGGGGCTGGGGGAAACACCATATATTTT
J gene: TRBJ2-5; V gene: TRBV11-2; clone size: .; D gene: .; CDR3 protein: CASSRLLGGPETQYF; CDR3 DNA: TGTGCCAGCAGCCGACTACTGGGGGGGCCGGAGACCCAGTACTTC
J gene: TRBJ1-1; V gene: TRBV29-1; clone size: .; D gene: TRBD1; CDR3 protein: CSAGGQSNTEAFF; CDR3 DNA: TGCAGCGCTGGGGGACAGTCGAACACTGAAGCTTTCTTT
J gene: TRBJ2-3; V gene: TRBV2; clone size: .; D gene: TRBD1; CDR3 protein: CASSYRGPDTQYF; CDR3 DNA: TGTGCCAGCAGTTACAGGGGTCCAGATACGCAGTATTTT
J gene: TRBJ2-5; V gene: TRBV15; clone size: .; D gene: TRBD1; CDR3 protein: CATSRPRQGTSETQYF; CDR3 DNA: TGTGCCACCAGCAGACCGAGACAGGGGACATCGGAGACCCAGTACTTC
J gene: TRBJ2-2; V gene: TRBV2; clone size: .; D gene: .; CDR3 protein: CASRFQGRELFF; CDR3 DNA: TGTGCCAGCAGATTCCAAGGTCGGGAGCTGTTTTTT
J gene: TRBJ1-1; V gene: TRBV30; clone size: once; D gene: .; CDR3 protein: CAWMNKMNTEAFF; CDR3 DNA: TGTGCCTGGATGAACAAAATGAACACTGAAGCTTTCTTT
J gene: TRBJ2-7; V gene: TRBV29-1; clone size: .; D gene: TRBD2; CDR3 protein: CSVGGESLAAYEQYF; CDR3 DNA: TGCAGCGTTGGGGGGGAGAGTCTAGCGGCATACGAGCAGTACTTC
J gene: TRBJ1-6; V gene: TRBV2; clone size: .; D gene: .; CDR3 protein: CASRLTDYNSPLHF; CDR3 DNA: TGTGCCAGCAGATTAACGGACTATAATTCACCCCTCCACTTT
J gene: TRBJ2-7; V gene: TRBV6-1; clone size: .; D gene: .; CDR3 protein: CASGAGTGKDEQYF; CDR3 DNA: TGTGCCAGCGGAGCAGGCACAGGGAAGGACGAGCAGTACTTC
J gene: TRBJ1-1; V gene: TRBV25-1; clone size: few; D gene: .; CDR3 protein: CASTPGDTEAFF; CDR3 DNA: TGTGCCAGCACCCCGGGTGACACTGAAGCTTTCTTT
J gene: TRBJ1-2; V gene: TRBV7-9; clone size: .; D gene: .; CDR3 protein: CASSLRDNYGYTF; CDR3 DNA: TGTGCCAGCAGCCTCCGGGACAACTATGGCTACACCTTC
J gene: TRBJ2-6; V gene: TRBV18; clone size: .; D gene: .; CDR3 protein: CASSPSGANVLTF; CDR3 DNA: TGTGCCAGCTCACCGTCTGGGGCCAACGTCCTGACTTTC